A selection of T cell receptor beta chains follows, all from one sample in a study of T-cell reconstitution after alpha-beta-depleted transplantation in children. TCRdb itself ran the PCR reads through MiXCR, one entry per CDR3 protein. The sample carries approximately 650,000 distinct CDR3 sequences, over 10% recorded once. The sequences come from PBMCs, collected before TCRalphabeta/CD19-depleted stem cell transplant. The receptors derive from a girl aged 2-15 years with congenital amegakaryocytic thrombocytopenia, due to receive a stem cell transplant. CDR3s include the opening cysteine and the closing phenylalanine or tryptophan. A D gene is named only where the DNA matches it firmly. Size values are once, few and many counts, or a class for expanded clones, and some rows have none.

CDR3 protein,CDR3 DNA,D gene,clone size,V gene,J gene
CSVASRETQYF,TGCAGCGTTGCTAGCAGAGAGACCCAGTACTTC,-,many,TRBV29-1,TRBJ2-5
CASSLVAGAGEQFF,TGCGCCAGCAGCTTGGTAGCGGGAGCGGGTGAGCAGTTCTTC,TRBD2,many,TRBV5-1,TRBJ2-1
CAISISGNPQETQYF,TGTGCCATCAGTATATCCGGGAACCCACAAGAGACCCAGTACTTC,-,few,TRBV10-3,TRBJ2-5
CASSQDGDAEQYF,TGTGCCAGCAGCCAAGATGGGGACGCCGAGCAGTACTTC,-,-,TRBV3-1,TRBJ2-7
CASSLGGTRGNLAKNIQYF,TGTGCCAGCAGCTTAGGGGGGACAAGGGGAAACCTAGCCAAAAACATTCAGTACTTC,-,-,TRBV11-2,TRBJ2-4
CASSQTAGADTQYF,TGTGCCAGCAGCCAAACGGCTGGGGCAGATACGCAGTATTTT,-,-,TRBV4-2,TRBJ2-3
CAFTGMGYEQYF,TGTGCCTTCACAGGGATGGGCTACGAGCAGTACTTC,-,-,TRBV30,TRBJ2-7
CASSSSTNYGYTF,TGTGCCAGCAGTTCGTCCACTAACTATGGCTACACCTTC,-,many,TRBV12-3/TRBV12-4,TRBJ1-2
CSASVEAFTYEQYF,TGCAGTGCTAGTGTGGAAGCCTTTACCTACGAGCAGTACTTC,-,many,TRBV20-1,TRBJ2-7
CASSQDGTGSYNEQFF,TGCGCCAGCAGCCAAGATGGGACAGGGTCCTACAATGAGCAGTTCTTC,TRBD1,many,TRBV4-1,TRBJ2-1
CASSLYGSRDGYTF,TGTGCCAGCAGTTTATATGGCAGTAGGGATGGCTACACCTTC,-,many,TRBV27,TRBJ1-2
CASSPLRGAVSYGYTF,TGTGCCAGCAGCCCTCTCAGGGGCGCTGTGAGTTATGGCTACACCTTC,-,few,TRBV7-2,TRBJ1-2
CASSLGGSSNEQFF,TGTGCCAGCAGCTTAGGGGGCTCCTCCAATGAGCAGTTCTTC,-,-,TRBV7-2,TRBJ2-1
CSAPVPGDYGYTF,TGCAGTGCTCCCGTCCCAGGGGACTATGGCTACACCTTC,-,-,TRBV20-1,TRBJ1-2
CASSLGALASYEQYF,TGTGCCAGCAGCTTAGGGGCACTAGCCTCCTACGAGCAGTACTTC,-,few,TRBV7-2,TRBJ2-7
CASSSDSPSGNTIYF,TGCGCCAGCAGCTCGGACAGTCCCTCTGGAAACACCATATATTTT,-,many,TRBV5-1,TRBJ1-3
CASRFESNQPQHF,TGTGCCAGCAGATTCGAAAGCAATCAGCCCCAGCATTTT,-,few,TRBV12-3/TRBV12-4,TRBJ1-5
CASSFGQSLGSGNTIYF,TGTGCCAGCAGTTTTGGGCAGTCACTGGGCTCTGGAAACACCATATATTTT,-,few,TRBV28,TRBJ1-3
CAISDQSGRGGSETQYF,TGTGCCATCAGTGACCAGAGCGGGAGAGGTGGTTCGGAGACCCAGTACTTC,TRBD2,-,TRBV10-3,TRBJ2-5
CASSPGEQVGYTF,TGTGCCAGCAGCCCCGGAGAACAGGTTGGCTACACCTTC,-,-,TRBV9,TRBJ1-2
CASSPSGTGFYEQYF,TGCGCCAGCAGCCCGTCCGGGACAGGTTTCTACGAGCAGTACTTC,TRBD1,many,TRBV5-1,TRBJ2-7
CASSFLAGVGANVLTF,TGTGCCAGCAGTTTCCTAGCGGGAGTTGGGGCCAACGTCCTGACTTTC,TRBD2,-,TRBV28,TRBJ2-6
CASSPRGWLAIRGTEAFF,TGTGCCAGCAGCCCACGGGGTTGGTTGGCCATTCGGGGCACTGAAGCTTTCTTT,-,few,TRBV7-6,TRBJ1-1
CSASSPGRSQETQYF,TGCAGTGCTAGTTCGCCGGGCAGGAGCCAAGAGACCCAGTACTTC,-,-,TRBV20-1,TRBJ2-5
CASSFPTGILYNEQFF,TGTGCCAGCAGTTTCCCCACGGGGATACTTTACAATGAGCAGTTCTTC,-,-,TRBV12-3/TRBV12-4,TRBJ2-1
CASRTESTDTQYF,TGCGCCAGCAGGACGGAAAGCACAGATACGCAGTATTTT,-,many,TRBV5-1,TRBJ2-3
CASSSGQLASSGNTIYF,TGTGCCAGCAGCTCGGGACAGCTTGCGTCCTCTGGAAACACCATATATTTT,TRBD1,few,TRBV5-6,TRBJ1-3
CASSFWEMRTQYF,TGTGCCAGCAGCTTTTGGGAGATGCGGACCCAGTACTTC,-,few,TRBV7-9,TRBJ2-5
CASSYWGYLPTSGANVLTF,TGTGCCAGCAGTTACTGGGGTTACCTCCCCACCTCTGGGGCCAACGTCCTGACTTTC,-,-,TRBV6-5,TRBJ2-6
CAIMYGQGVRGYTF,TGTGCCATCATGTACGGACAGGGGGTTAGGGGCTACACCTTC,TRBD1,many,TRBV28,TRBJ1-2
CAWSVGVGGQVEQFF,TGTGCCTGGAGTGTAGGGGTGGGAGGGCAGGTTGAGCAGTTCTTC,TRBD2,-,TRBV30,TRBJ2-1
CSAIVLSEQYF,TGCAGTGCTATAGTTCTGAGCGAGCAGTACTTC,-,few,TRBV20-1,TRBJ2-7
CASSSRRISGGGYTF,TGTGCCAGCAGTTCCCGCAGGATCTCGGGCGGTGGCTACACCTTC,-,-,TRBV27,TRBJ1-2
CASRQDGHGSPLHF,TGTGCCAGCAGGCAGGACGGTCATGGCTCACCCCTCCACTTT,-,many,TRBV7-2,TRBJ1-6
CSATTGTGGTDTQYF,TGCAGTGCAACGACCGGGACAGGGGGGACAGATACGCAGTATTTT,TRBD1,many,TRBV20-1,TRBJ2-3
CASSLELAGEGNEQFF,TGTGCCAGCAGCTTGGAACTAGCGGGAGAAGGGAATGAGCAGTTCTTC,TRBD2,few,TRBV5-6,TRBJ2-1
CASRALGQETQYF,TGTGCCAGCAGGGCTCTGGGTCAAGAGACCCAGTACTTC,-,-,TRBV27,TRBJ2-5
CSARDQAGGGDTQYF,TGCAGTGCTAGAGATCAAGCGGGAGGGGGGGATACGCAGTATTTT,TRBD2,few,TRBV20-1,TRBJ2-3
CASTILGLTGTGGEQYF,TGTGCCAGCACTATCCTAGGGTTGACAGGGACCGGCGGGGAGCAGTACTTC,TRBD1,many,TRBV3-1,TRBJ2-7
CASSNNRSPEYEQYF,TGTGCCAGCAGCAATAACAGGAGCCCGGAGTACGAGCAGTACTTC,-,few,TRBV6-1,TRBJ2-7
CVSSPTDGQGGKNIQYF,TGTGTCAGCTCACCGACTGACGGACAGGGCGGCAAAAACATTCAGTACTTC,TRBD1,-,TRBV18,TRBJ2-4
CSLLVRDNEQFF,TGCAGTCTCCTAGTCCGGGACAATGAGCAGTTCTTC,-,-,TRBV20-1,TRBJ2-1
CASEIGTDDNQPQHF,TGTGCCAGCGAAATCGGGACAGACGACAATCAGCCCCAGCATTTT,TRBD1,-,TRBV6-1,TRBJ1-5
CASSSGQGASEAFF,TGCGCCAGCAGCTCGGGACAGGGGGCATCTGAAGCTTTCTTT,TRBD1,few,TRBV5-1,TRBJ1-1
CATSDPTSGSGETQYF,TGTGCCACCAGTGATCCGACTAGCGGGAGTGGGGAGACCCAGTACTTC,TRBD2,-,TRBV24-1,TRBJ2-5
CASSYGWLAGDFETQYF,TGTGCCAGCAGTTACGGTTGGCTAGCGGGAGATTTTGAGACCCAGTACTTC,TRBD2,-,TRBV6-2/TRBV6-3,TRBJ2-5
CASSALTGGGGELFF,TGTGCCAGCAGCGCGTTAACAGGGGGCGGCGGGGAGCTGTTTTTT,TRBD1,few,TRBV5-4,TRBJ2-2
CSASWSSWEDETQYF,TGCAGTGCTAGTTGGTCTTCCTGGGAGGATGAGACCCAGTACTTC,-,-,TRBV20-1,TRBJ2-5